The present TCR beta chain was sequenced within a study of T cells after yellow fever vaccination. Generation of TCR cDNA used 5'RACE template switching (which added a universal primer site and UMIs). TCRdb re-analysed the 5' RACE reads in MiXCR, keeping a single row per CDR3 protein. The data show some 500,000 distinct CDR3 sequences, 13% seen once. The length of the CDR3 is 15 residues. Trimming removed 8 bases from V and 4 bases from J, with 17 bases in between. Germline lookup yields CDR1 SSHAT and CDR2 FNYEAQ (reference sequence). This clonotype originated in a young man who received the YFV17D yellow fever vaccine. The J gene is TRBJ2-2, the V gene TRBV7-7; D is unresolved. Source: PBMCs, taken on the day of the yellow fever booster vaccination. CDR3 in DNA: TGTGCCAGCTCTACCCGCCCAGAACCCACCGGGGAGCTGTTTTTT. It yields the protein CASSTRPEPTGELFF. The full variable domain, completed using reference TRBV7-7 and TRBJ2-2, is GAGVSQSPRYKVTKRGQDVTLRCDPISSHATLYWYQQALGQGPEFLTYFNYEAQPDKSGLPSDRFSAERPEGSISTLTIQRTEQRDSAMYRCASSTRPEPTGELFFGEGSRLTVL.